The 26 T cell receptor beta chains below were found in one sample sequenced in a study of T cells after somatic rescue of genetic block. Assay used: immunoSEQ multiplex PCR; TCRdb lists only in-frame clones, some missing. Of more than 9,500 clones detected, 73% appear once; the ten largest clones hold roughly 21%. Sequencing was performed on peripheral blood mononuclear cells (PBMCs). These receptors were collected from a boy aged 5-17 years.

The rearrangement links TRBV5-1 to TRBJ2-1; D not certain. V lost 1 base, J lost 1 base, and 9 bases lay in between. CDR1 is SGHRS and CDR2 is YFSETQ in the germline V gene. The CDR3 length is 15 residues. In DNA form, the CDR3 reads TGCGCCAGCAGCTTGTCGGTGGCTTCCTACAATGAGCAGTTCTTC. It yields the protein CASSLSVASYNEQFF.

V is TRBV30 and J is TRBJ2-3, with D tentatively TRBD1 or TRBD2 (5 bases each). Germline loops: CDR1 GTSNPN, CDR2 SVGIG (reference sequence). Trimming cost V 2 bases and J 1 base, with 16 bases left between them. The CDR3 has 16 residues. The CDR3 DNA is TGTGCCTGGAGTCTAGGCGAACGGGGCCGCACAGATACGCAGTATTTT. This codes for CAWSLGERGRTDTQYF.

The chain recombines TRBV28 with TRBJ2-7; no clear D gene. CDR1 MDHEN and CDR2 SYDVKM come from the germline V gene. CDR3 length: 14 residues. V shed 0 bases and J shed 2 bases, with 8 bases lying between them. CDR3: CASSLWPPTYEQYF. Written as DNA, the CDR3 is TGTGCCAGCAGTTTATGGCCGCCGACCTACGAGCAGTACTTC.

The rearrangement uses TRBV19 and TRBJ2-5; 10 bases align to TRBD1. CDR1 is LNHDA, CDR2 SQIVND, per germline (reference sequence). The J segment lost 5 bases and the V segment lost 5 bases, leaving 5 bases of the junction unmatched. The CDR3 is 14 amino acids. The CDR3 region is CASSPTGGTETQYF. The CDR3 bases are TGTGCCAGTAGTCCGACAGGGGGCACGGAGACCCAGTACTTC.

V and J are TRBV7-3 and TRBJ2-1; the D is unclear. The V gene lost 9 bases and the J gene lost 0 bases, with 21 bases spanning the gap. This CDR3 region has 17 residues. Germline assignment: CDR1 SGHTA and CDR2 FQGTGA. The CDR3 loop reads CASLRPSSGTSYNEQFF. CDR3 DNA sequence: TGTGCCAGTCTACGGCCGAGCTCAGGCACCTCCTACAATGAGCAGTTCTTC. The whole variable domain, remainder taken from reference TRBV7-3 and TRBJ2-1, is GAGVSQTPSNKVTEKGKYVELRCDPISGHTALYWYRQSLGQGPEFLIYFQGTGAADDSGLPNDRFFAVRPEGSVSTLKIQRTERGDSAVYLCASLRPSSGTSYNEQFFGPGTRLTVL.

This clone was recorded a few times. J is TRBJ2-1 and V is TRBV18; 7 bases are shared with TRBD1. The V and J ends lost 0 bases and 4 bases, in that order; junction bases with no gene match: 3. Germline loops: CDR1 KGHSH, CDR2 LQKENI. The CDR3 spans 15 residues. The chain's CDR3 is CASSPPGQSYNEQFF. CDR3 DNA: TGTGCCAGCTCACCACCGGGACAGAGTTACAATGAGCAGTTCTTC.

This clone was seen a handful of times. The DNA for the CDR3 is TGCAGCGTTGAAGAACGGGCAGGGTATACCAAAAACATTCAGTACTTC. Protein: CSVEERAGYTKNIQYF. The chain uses TRBV29-1 and TRBJ2-4; weak D call: TRBD1 (5 bases). V was clipped by 0 bases and J by 2 bases, with 14 bases between them. The CDR3 length is 16 residues. Per the germline V gene, CDR1 is SQVTM and CDR2 is ANQGSEA.

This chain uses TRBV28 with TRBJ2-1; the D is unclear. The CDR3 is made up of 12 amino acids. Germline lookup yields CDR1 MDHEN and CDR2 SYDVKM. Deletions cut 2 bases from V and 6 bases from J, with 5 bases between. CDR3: CASSLKGNEQFF. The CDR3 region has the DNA TGTGCCAGCAGTTTAAAGGGCAATGAGCAGTTCTTC.

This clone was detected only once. The CDR3 bases are TGTGCCAGCAGCCAAGAAGTAACAGGGGTTGGGTTAAGTCAGCCCCAGCATTTT. Its protein is CASSQEVTGVGLSQPQHF. The chain couples TRBV4-2 to TRBJ1-5; TRBD1 matches at 7 bases. The CDR3 length is 18 residues. In germline, CDR1 is LGHNA, CDR2 YNFKEQ. V was clipped by 0 bases and J by 6 bases; unmatched bases: 14.

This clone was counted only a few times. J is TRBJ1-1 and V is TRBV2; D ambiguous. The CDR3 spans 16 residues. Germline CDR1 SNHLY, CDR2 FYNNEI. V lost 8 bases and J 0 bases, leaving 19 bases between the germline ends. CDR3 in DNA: TGTGCCAGCTGGGGATGGGCAGGCTCGATGAACACTGAAGCTTTCTTT. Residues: CASWGWAGSMNTEAFF.

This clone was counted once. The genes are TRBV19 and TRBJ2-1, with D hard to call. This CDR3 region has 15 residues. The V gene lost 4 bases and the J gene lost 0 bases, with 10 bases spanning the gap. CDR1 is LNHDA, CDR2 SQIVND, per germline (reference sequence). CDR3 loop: CASSRSANSYNEQFF. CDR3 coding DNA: TGTGCCAGTAGTAGGAGCGCGAACTCCTACAATGAGCAGTTCTTC. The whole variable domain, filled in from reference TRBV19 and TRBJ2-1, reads DGGITQSPKYLFRKEGQNVTLSCEQNLNHDAMYWYRQDPGQGLRLIYYSQIVNDFQKGDIAEGYSVSREKKESFPLTVTSAQKNPTAFYLCASSRSANSYNEQFFGPGTRLTVL.

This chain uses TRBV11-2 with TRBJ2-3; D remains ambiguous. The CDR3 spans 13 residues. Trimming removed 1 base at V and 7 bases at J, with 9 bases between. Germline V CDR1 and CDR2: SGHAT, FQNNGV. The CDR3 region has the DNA TGTGCCAGCAGCTTAGCTTCCTCTTATACGCAGTATTTT. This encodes CASSLASSYTQYF. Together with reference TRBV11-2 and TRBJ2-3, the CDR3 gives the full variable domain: EAGVAQSPRYKIIEKRQSVAFWCNPISGHATLYWYQQILGQGPKLLIQFQNNGVVDDSQLPKDRFSAERLKGVDSTLKIQPAKLEDSAVYLCASSLASSYTQYFGPGTRLTVL.

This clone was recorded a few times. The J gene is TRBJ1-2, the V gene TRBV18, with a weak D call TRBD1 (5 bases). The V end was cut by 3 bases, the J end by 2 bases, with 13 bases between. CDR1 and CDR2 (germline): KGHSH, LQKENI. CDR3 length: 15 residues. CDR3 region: CASSPTFEGNYGYTF. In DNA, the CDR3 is TGTGCCAGCTCACCCACATTCGAGGGGAACTATGGCTACACCTTC.

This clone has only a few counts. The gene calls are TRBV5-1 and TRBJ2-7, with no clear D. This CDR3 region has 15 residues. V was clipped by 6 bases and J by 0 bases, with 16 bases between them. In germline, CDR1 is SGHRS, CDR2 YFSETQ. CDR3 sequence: CASKPGQRSSYEQYF. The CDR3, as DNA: TGCGCCAGCAAGCCTGGGCAGAGGAGCTCCTACGAGCAGTACTTC.

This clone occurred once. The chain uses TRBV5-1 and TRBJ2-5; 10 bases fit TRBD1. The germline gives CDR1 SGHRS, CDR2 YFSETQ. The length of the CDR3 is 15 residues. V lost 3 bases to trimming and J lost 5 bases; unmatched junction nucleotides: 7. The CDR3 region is CASSYPGTGDETQYF. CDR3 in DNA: TGCGCCAGCAGCTACCCCGGGACAGGGGATGAGACCCAGTACTTC.

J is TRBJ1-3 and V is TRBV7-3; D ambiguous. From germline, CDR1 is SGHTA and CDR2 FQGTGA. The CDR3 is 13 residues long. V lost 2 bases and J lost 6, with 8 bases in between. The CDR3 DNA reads TGTGCCAGCAGCTTATCGCCGGAAAACACCATATATTTT. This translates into CASSLSPENTIYF.

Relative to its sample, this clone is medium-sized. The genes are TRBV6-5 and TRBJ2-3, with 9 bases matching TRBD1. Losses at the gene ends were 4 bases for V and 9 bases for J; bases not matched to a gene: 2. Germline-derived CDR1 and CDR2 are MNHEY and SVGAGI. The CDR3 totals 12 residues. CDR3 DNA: TGTGCCAGCAGTTGGGACAGGGTCACGCAGTATTTT. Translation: CASSWDRVTQYF.

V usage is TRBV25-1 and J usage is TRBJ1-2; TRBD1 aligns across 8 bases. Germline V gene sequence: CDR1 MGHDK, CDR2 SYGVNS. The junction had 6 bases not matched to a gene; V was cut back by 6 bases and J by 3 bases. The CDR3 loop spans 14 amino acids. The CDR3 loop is CASRARQGHYGYTF. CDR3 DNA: TGTGCCAGCAGAGCGAGACAGGGGCACTATGGCTACACCTTC.

CDR3 protein: CASSDSLQGPLYF. DNA for the CDR3: TGTGCCAGCAGTGACTCCCTACAGGGCCCCCTGTACTTC. This chain links TRBV6-4 with TRBJ2-4; tentatively, D is TRBD1 (6 bases). V was cut by 0 bases and J by 15 bases, with 15 bases left in between. There are 13 residues in the CDR3. Germline V gene sequence: CDR1 MRHNA, CDR2 SNTAGT.

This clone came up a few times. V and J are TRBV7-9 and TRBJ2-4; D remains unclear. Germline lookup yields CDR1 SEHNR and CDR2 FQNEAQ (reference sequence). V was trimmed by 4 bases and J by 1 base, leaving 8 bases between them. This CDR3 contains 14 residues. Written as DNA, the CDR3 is TGTGCCAGCAGCTGGGGTCTGGCCAAAAACATTCAGTACTTC. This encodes CASSWGLAKNIQYF.

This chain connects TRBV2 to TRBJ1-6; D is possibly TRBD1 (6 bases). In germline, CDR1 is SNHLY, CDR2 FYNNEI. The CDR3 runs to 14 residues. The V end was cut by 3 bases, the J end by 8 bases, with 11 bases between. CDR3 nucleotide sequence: TGTGCCAGCAGTGACACAGGGTTCTATTCACCCCTCCACTTT. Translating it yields CASSDTGFYSPLHF.

CDR3 sequence: CASSSKTGVTYEQYF. The CDR3 DNA is TGTGCCAGCAGTTCGAAAACAGGGGTAACCTACGAGCAGTACTTC. V is TRBV27 and J is TRBJ2-7; 7 bases are a match to TRBD1. The CDR3 is made up of 15 amino acids. The junction had 8 bases not matched to a gene; V was cut back by 4 bases and J by 2 bases. CDR1 MNHEY and CDR2 SMNVEV come from the germline V gene (reference sequence).

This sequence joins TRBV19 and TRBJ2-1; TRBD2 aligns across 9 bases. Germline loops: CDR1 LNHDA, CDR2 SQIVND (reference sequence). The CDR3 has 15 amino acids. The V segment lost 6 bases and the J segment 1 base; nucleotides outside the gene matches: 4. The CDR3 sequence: CASRTSGPSYNEQFF. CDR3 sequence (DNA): TGTGCCAGTAGGACTAGCGGCCCTTCCTACAATGAGCAGTTCTTC.

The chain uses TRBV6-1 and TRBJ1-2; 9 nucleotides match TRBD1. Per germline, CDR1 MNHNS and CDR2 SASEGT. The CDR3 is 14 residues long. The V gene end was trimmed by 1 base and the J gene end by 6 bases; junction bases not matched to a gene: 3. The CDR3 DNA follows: TGTGCCAGCAGTGAAGGAAGGACAGGGGATGGCTACACCTTC. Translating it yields CASSEGRTGDGYTF.

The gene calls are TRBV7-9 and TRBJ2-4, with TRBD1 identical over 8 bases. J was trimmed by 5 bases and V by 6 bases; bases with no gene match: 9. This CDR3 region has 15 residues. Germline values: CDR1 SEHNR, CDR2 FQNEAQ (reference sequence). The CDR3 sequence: CASSQGTGIENIQYF. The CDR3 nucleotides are TGTGCCAGCAGTCAAGGGACAGGTATAGAAAACATTCAGTACTTC.

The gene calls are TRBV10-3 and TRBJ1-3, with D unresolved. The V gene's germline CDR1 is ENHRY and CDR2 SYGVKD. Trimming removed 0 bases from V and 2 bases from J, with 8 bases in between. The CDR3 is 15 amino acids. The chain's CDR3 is CAISESFSPGNTIYF. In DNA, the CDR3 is TGTGCCATCAGTGAGTCGTTCAGCCCTGGAAACACCATATATTTT.